This TCR beta chain appears in the sequencing data of a study of shared clonotypes between healthy human individuals. Study in general: Per donor, three plates held CD4 naive cells, three held CD4 memory, two held CD8 naive and one held CD8 memory.

About this clone: The antigen is unknown.

CDR1 is MNHNS, CDR2 SASEGT, per germline. V shed 11 bases and J 7 bases; nucleotides not matched to a gene: 14. This CDR3 is built from 14 residues. Clones were sequenced by immunoSEQ multiplex PCR, and TCRdb holds only the in-frame ones, with some missing. The table records 950,000 to 1,200,000 clones, 60% to 85% of them present only once. Study results and limitations: Naive subsets tended to show greater estimated richness than memory subsets. The study drew on few donors, limiting represented genetic and exposure-history diversity.

The donors, healthy adults who were HIV-negative, had experienced no recent acute infections or vaccinations. The specimen sequenced was memory CD4+ T cells from PBMCs. Stated subset: CD45RA-negative fraction. This sequence originates from a young man in good health. Some clones in this sample may be carry-over from other donors' samples. J is TRBJ2-1 and V is TRBV6-1, with 7 bases lining up with TRBD2. The CDR3 DNA is TGTGCCCTCTCCAGGGTTAGCGGGTATAATGAGCAGTTCTTC. Protein sequence: CALSRVSGYNEQFF.